This T cell receptor beta chain was documented in a study of STAT5B mutations in CD4+ large granular lymphocyte leukemia. General study results and limits: Compared with healthy controls (2/35), patient top clones favored TRBV06 (8/27). CD4-sorted patient repertoires seemed more clonal than healthy CD4+ repertoires.

Germline V gives CDR1 SGHRS, CDR2 YFSETQ. The CDR3 totals 16 residues. V lost 0 bases and J 0 bases, leaving 12 bases between the germline ends. As regards this clone: Its antigen is not known.

TCRdb's copy holds only in-frame clones and misses some; the assay was immunoSEQ multiplex PCR. The table has tens of thousands of clones, around 74% seen once. Sequencing input: CD4+ T cells from blood buffy coats. This chain uses TRBV5-1 with TRBJ1-1; D may be TRBD1 (5 bases). This clonotype was obtained from a human donor in good health. In nucleotides, the CDR3 is TGCGCCAGCAGCTTGGTTGGGGGGGAGTTGAACACTGAAGCTTTCTTT. Encoded protein: CASSLVGGELNTEAFF.